The clone carrying this TCR beta chain is termed medium-sized. Its antigen is not known. The data stem from a study of spatial heterogeneity in lung cancer. Looking at the study overall: Averaged across combinations, each unique TCR and UMI pairing appeared more than ten times in raw reads, which were uncorrected.

Time point denoted: sample taken at primary tumor resection. TCRdb used MiXCR to reprocess the 5' RACE reads, holding one entry per CDR3 protein. The table has about 15,000 distinct CDR3 sequences, around 7.3% seen once. CDR3 length: 15 amino acids. The V end was cut by 3 bases, the J end by 5 bases, with 16 bases between. CDR1 is SGHVS and CDR2 is FNYEAQ in the germline V gene. Regarding the study as a whole: It was found that expanded intratumoral alpha and beta TCR counts tracked tumor mutation counts.

The specimen was lung tumor tissue, collected at surgery. The chain joins TRBV7-6 to TRBJ2-5; no definite D call. The receptor was isolated from a male donor with early-stage non-small cell lung cancer. Here the CDR3 reads CASSLRFGGVETQYF. The CDR3 region has the DNA TGTGCCAGCAGCTTGAGGTTCGGTGGGGTGGAGACCCAGTACTTC.